Below, one TCR beta chain is given with its context. This CDR3 spans 11 amino acids. From germline, CDR1 is SGHTA and CDR2 FQGTGA. Trimming cost V 10 bases and J 3 bases; bases outside gene matches: 2. This sample stems from a study of shared clonotypes between healthy human individuals. Study-wide background: Two women and a few men aged 18 to 49 made up the donors.

Assay used: immunoSEQ multiplex PCR; TCRdb lists only in-frame clones, some missing. The table has about 1.1 million clones, around 78% seen once. A split of CD4+ cells into CD45RA+ naive and CD45RA-negative memory subsets was performed. The TCR comes from a man between 18 and 29 years old in good health. Some clones in this sample may be carry-over from other donors' samples. This chain connects TRBV7-3 to TRBJ2-5; 7 nucleotides line up with TRBD1. The sample comprised memory CD4+ T cells from PBMCs. The subset was: CD45RA-negative fraction. In nucleotides, the CDR3 is TGTGCCAATCAGGGGGAAGAGACCCAGTACTTC. Encoded protein: CANQGEETQYF.